This TCR beta chain was documented in a study of shared clonotypes between healthy human individuals. Study-wide background: Each donor had three CD4 naive, three CD4 memory, two CD8 naive and one CD8 memory plate. Regarding the study as a whole: Shared clonotypes: approximately 4.5% naive CD4, approximately 3.4% naive CD8, roughly 2.4% memory CD4, 0.4% memory CD8.

Details on this clone: The antigen remains undetermined.

The germline V gene encodes CDR1 LNHDA and CDR2 SQIVND (reference sequence). V was pared by 6 bases and J by 1 base, with 13 bases between. The CDR3 extends over 16 amino acids. Running of the assay took place at deep level. Produced via immunoSEQ multiplex PCR; TCRdb's table is partial and in-frame only. This table has 2 million to 2.5 million clones, approximately 90% appearing once. Donors had no recently reported acute infections or vaccinations and were HIV-negative. The V call is TRBV19, the J call TRBJ2-6, with D perhaps given as TRBD1 or TRBD2 (6 bases each). This receptor was obtained from a man aged 18-30 years in good health. Some clones in this sample may be carry-over from other donors' samples. Material for sequencing was naive CD4+ T cells from PBMCs. The subset denotes: CD45RA+ positively selected. CDR3 sequence: CASSLQGRSGANVLTF. In nucleotides, the CDR3 is TGTGCCAGTAGCTTGCAGGGGAGGTCTGGGGCCAACGTCCTGACTTTC.